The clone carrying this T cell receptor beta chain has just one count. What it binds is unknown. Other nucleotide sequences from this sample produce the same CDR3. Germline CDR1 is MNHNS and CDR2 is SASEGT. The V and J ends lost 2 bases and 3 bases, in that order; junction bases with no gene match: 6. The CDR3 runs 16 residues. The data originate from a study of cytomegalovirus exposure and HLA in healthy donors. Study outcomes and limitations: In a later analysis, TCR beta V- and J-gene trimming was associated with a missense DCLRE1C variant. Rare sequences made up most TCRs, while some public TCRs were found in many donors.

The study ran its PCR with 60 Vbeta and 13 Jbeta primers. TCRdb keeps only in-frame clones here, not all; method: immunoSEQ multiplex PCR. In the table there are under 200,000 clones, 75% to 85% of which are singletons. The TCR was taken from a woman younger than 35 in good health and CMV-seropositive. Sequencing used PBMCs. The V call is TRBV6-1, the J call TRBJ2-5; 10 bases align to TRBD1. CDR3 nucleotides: TGTGCCAGCAGTGAATCGGGACAGGGGTTGAAAGAGACCCAGTACTTC. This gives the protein CASSESGQGLKETQYF.